This TCR beta chain was recovered during a study of control samples from healthy donors and cancer patients. Using immunoSEQ multiplex PCR, the repertoire was profiled, and TCRdb retains in-frame clones only, with some absent. The table shows over 100,000 clones, with roughly 90% occurring only once. J was trimmed by 4 bases and V by 2 bases; bases with no gene match: 7. In germline, CDR1 is SGHTA, CDR2 FQGTGA. CDR3 length: 18 residues. The sample comprised blood. The clonotype was recovered from a woman aged 45-65 years in good health. The chain combines TRBV7-3 with TRBJ2-2; 13 nucleotides match TRBD2. This chain's CDR3 is CASSLLGLAGAGTGELFF. The CDR3 DNA follows: TGTGCCAGCAGCTTACTTGGACTAGCGGGAGCGGGCACCGGGGAGCTGTTTTTT.